Sequencing of this TCR beta chain was carried out in a study of blood T cell repertoires in COVID-19. At the level of the study: The United States, Italy and Spain supplied acute and convalescent COVID-19 samples. PBMCs, B-cell-depleted T cells, or T cells were the source of the cDNA or gDNA that made up the material.

Authors' analysis steps: Amplification of reference gene primers provided the estimated nucleated cell counts. TCRdb's copy holds only in-frame clones and misses some; the assay was immunoSEQ multiplex PCR. V and J calls and clone size come straight from that table; D and trimming were deduced from the DNA. The sample has approximately 350,000 clones; around 89% are singletons. In germline, CDR1 is ENHRY, CDR2 SYGVKD. The germline V and J ends were trimmed by 10 bases and 5 bases, with 19 bases remaining between them. The CDR3 spans 14 residues. The rearrangement uses TRBV10-3 and TRBJ2-3; possibly TRBD2 for D (6 bases). This receptor was taken from a woman in her twenties or thirties with COVID-19, enrolled during active disease. Sample: peripheral blood. The CDR3 loop is CATRLGGSGDTQYF. In DNA form, the CDR3 reads TGTGCCACCCGCCTCGGGGGTTCGGGAGATACGCAGTATTTT.